The present T cell receptor (beta chain) was sequenced within a study of STAT5B mutations in CD4+ large granular lymphocyte leukemia. Regarding this clone: Its antigen is undetermined.

This table comes from immunoSEQ multiplex PCR, and its TCRdb copy is limited to in-frame clones, with some not included. The sample gives 25,000 to 35,000 clones, roughly 78% of which show up once; approximately 0.45% is in the top ten. General study results and limits: Top patient clones used TRBV06 genes more often: 8/27 versus 2/35 in controls. Data were not HLA-matched across samples. No patients shared main leukemic clonotypes, though roughly 25% appeared at low frequency elsewhere.

Germline-derived CDR1 and CDR2 are SGHNT and YYREEE (reference sequence). V lost 2 bases and J lost 5; bases outside the gene matches: 3. This CDR3 is built from 15 residues. The origin of this receptor is a human donor in good health. The material sequenced was CD4+ T cells from blood buffy coats. The J gene is TRBJ1-6, the V gene TRBV5-4; 8 nucleotides line up with TRBD1. The CDR3 DNA reads TGTGCCAGCAGCTTAGGACAGGGTCATAATTCACCCCTCCACTTT. Its protein is CASSLGQGHNSPLHF.